This T cell receptor beta chain was identified during a study of T cell responses to AZD1222 COVID-19 vaccine. Libraries were prepared by immunoSEQ multiplex PCR; TCRdb keeps only in-frame clonotypes and omits some of them. The sample includes around 200,000 clones, approximately 95% of them seen just once. Germline lookup yields CDR1 MNHEY and CDR2 SVGEGT. Trimming took 0 bases from V and 1 from J; bases not matched to a gene: 1. The CDR3 contains 15 residues. The chain links TRBV6-2 or TRBV6-3 to TRBJ1-2; 8 bases fit TRBD1. This TCR derives from an adult who received the MenACWY meningococcal vaccine as a control. The sample in question was peripheral blood, obtained 28 days after the second dose of the MenACWY control vaccine. CDR3 protein: CASSYSTGGNYGYTF. The CDR3 DNA sequence: TGTGCCAGCAGTTACTCTACAGGGGGTAACTATGGCTACACCTTC.